This T cell receptor beta chain was recovered during a study of T cell responses to AZD1222 COVID-19 vaccine. This CDR3 spans 12 amino acids. V was trimmed by 1 base and J by 8 bases, leaving 3 bases between them. Per germline, CDR1 SEHNR and CDR2 FQNEAQ (reference sequence). The table lists this clone with a count of one. Sequenced by immunoSEQ multiplex PCR; TCRdb stores in-frame clones only, minus some. The sample carries some 200,000 clones, approximately 93% recorded once. The TCR comes from an adult who received the AZD1222 COVID-19 vaccine. The V call is TRBV7-9, the J call TRBJ1-6; the D is unclear. The material sequenced was peripheral blood, taken 28 days after the second AZD1222 dose. CDR3 nucleotide sequence: TGTGCCAGCAGCTTAGGAGATTCACCCCTCCACTTT. Translation gives CASSLGDSPLHF. The complete variable domain, with remaining parts taken from reference TRBV7-9 and TRBJ1-6, reads DTGVSQNPRHKITKRGQNVTFRCDPISEHNRLYWYRQTLGQGPEFLTYFQNEAQLEKSRLLSDRFSAERPKGSFSTLEIQRTEQGDSAMYLCASSLGDSPLHFGNGTRLTVT.